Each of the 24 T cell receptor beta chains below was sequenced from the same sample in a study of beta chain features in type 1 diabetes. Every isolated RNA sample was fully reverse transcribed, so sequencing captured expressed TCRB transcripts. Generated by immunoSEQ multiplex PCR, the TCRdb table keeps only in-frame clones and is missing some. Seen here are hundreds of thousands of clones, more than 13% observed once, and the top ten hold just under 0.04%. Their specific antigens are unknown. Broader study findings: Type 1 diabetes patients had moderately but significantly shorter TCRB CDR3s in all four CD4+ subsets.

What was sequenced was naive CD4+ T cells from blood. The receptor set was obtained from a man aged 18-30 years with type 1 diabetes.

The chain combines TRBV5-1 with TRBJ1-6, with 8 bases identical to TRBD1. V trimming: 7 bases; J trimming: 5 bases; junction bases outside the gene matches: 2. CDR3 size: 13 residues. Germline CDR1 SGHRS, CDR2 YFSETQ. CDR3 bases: TGCGCCAGCCGGGGACAGGATAATTCACCCCTCCACTTT. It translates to CASRGQDNSPLHF.

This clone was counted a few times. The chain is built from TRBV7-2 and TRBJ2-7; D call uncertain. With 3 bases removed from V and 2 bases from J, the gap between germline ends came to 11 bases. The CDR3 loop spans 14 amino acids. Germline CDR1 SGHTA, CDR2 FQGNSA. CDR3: CASSFSPQTYEQYF. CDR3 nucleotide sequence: TGTGCCAGCAGCTTCTCTCCCCAGACCTACGAGCAGTACTTC.

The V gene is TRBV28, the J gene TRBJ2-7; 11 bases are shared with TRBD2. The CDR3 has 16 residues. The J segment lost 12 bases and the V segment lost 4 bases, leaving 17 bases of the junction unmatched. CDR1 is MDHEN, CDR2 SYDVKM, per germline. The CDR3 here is CASSSHGLAGGPLGYF. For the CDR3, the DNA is TGTGCCAGCAGTTCTCACGGATTAGCGGGAGGGCCGTTAGGGTACTTC.

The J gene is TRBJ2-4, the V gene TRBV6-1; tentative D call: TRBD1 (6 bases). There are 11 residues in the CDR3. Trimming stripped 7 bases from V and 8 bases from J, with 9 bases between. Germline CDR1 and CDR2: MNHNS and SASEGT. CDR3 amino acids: CASTGEYIQYF. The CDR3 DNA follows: TGTGCCAGCACAGGGGAATACATTCAGTACTTC.

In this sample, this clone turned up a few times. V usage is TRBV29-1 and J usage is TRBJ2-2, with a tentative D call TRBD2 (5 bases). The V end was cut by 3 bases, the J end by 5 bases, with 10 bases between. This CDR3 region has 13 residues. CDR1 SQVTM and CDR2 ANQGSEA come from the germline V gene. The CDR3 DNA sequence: TGCAGCGTTGACTCGGGGTATACCGGGGAGCTGTTTTTT. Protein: CSVDSGYTGELFF.

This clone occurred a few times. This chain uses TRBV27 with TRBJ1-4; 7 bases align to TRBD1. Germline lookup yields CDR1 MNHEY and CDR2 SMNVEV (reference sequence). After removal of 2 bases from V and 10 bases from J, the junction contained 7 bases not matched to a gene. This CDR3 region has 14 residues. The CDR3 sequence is CASSLRAQGGKLFF. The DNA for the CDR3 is TGTGCCAGCAGTTTACGGGCCCAGGGGGGAAAACTGTTTTTT.

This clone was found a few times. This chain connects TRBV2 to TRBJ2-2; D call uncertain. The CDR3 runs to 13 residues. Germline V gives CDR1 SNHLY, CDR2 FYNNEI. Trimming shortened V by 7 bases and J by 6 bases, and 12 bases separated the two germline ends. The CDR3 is CASTLHGAGELFF. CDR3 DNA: TGTGCCAGCACCCTACATGGGGCCGGGGAGCTGTTTTTT.

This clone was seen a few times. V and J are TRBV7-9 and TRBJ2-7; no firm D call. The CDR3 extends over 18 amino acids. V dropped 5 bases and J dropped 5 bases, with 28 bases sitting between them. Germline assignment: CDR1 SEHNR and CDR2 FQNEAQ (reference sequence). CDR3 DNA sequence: TGTGCCAGCAGCCCTTCCGGCCTTAGAAGGCTGCGAGGCGACGAGCAGTACTTC. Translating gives CASSPSGLRRLRGDEQYF. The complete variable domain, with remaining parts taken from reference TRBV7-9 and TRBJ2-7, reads DTGVSQNPRHKITKRGQNVTFRCDPISEHNRLYWYRQTLGQGPEFLTYFQNEAQLEKSRLLSDRFSAERPKGSFSTLEIQRTEQGDSAMYLCASSPSGLRRLRGDEQYFGPGTRLTVT.

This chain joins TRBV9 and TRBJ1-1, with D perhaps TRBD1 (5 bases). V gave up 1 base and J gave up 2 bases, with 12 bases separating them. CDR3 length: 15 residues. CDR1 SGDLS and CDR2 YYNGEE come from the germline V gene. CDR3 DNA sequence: TGTGCCAGCAGCGTAATTGGGCAGGGCAACACTGAAGCTTTCTTT. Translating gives CASSVIGQGNTEAFF.

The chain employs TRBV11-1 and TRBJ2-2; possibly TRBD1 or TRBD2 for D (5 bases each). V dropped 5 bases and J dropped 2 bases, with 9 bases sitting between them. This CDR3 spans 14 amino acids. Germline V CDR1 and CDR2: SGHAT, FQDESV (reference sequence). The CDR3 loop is CASSPGPNTGELFF. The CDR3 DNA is TGTGCCAGCAGCCCGGGACCAAACACCGGGGAGCTGTTTTTT.

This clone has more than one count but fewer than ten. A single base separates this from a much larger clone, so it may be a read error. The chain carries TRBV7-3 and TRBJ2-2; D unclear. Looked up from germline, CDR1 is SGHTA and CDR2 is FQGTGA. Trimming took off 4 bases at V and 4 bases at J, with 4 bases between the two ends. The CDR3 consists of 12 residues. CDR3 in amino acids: CASSSSTGELFF. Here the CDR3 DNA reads TGTGCCAGCAGCTCCTCCACCGGGGAGCTGTTTTTT.

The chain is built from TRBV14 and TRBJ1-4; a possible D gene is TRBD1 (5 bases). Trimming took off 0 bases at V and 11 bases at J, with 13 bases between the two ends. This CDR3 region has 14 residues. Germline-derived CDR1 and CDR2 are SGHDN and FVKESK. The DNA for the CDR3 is TGTGCCAGCAGCCAAGATCAAGCAGGGAGGAAACTGTTTTTT. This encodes CASSQDQAGRKLFF.

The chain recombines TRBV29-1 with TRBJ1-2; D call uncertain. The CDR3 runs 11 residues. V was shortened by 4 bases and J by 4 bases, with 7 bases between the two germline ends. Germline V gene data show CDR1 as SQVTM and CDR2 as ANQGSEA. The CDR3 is CSVASSYGYTF. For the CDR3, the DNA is TGCAGCGTTGCTAGTAGCTATGGCTACACCTTC.

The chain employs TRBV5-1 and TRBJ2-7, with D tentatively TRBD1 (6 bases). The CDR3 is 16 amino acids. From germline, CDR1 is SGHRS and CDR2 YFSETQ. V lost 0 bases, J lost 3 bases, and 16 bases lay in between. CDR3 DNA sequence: TGCGCCAGCAGCTTGGACTTTACAGGGAGCGGCTACGAGCAGTACTTC. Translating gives CASSLDFTGSGYEQYF.

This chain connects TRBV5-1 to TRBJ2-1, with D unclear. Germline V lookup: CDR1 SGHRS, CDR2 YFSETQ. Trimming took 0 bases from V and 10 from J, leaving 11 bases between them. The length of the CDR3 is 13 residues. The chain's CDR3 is CASSLDSSTEQFF. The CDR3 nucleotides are TGCGCCAGCAGCTTGGATAGTAGCACGGAGCAGTTCTTC.

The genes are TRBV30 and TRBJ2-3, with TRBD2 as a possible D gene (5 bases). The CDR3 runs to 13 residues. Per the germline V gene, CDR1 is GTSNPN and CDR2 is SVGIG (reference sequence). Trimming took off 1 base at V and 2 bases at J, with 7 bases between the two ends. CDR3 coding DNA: TGTGCCTGGAGTGCGGGGATCACAGATACGCAGTATTTT. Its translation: CAWSAGITDTQYF. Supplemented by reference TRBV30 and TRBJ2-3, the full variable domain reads SQTIHQWPATLVQPVGSPLSLECTVEGTSNPNLYWYRQAAGRGLQLLFYSVGIGQISSEVPQNLSASRPQDRQFILSSKKLLLSDSGFYLCAWSAGITDTQYFGPGTRLTVL.

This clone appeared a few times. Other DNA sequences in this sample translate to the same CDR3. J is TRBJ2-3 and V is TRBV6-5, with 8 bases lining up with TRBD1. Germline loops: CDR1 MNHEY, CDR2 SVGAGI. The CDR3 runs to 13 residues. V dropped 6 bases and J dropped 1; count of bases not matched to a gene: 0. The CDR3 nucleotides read TGTGCCAGCAGGGGACAGGGCACAGATACGCAGTATTTT. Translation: CASRGQGTDTQYF.

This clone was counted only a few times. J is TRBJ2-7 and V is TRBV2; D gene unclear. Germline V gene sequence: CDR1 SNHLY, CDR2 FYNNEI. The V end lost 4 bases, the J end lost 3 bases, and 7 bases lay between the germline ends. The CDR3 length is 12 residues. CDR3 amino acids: CASSVGNYEQYF. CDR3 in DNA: TGTGCCAGCAGTGTAGGAAACTACGAGCAGTACTTC. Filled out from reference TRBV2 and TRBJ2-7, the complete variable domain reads EPEVTQTPSHQVTQMGQEVILRCVPISNHLYFYWYRQILGQKVEFLVSFYNNEISEKSEIFDDQFSVERPDGSNFTLKIRSTKLEDSAMYFCASSVGNYEQYFGPGTRLTVT.

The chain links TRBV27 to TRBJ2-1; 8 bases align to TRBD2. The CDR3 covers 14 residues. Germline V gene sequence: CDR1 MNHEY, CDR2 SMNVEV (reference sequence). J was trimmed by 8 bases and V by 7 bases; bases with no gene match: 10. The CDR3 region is CASTRTSSGYEQFF. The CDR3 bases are TGTGCCAGCACCCGGACTAGCTCCGGGTATGAGCAGTTCTTC.

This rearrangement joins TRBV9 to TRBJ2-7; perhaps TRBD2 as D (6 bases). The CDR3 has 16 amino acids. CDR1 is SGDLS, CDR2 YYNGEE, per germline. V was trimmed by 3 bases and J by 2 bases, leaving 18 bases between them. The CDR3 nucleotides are TGTGCCAGCAGCGGGGGGGTCCCCGTTTTACCCTACGAGCAGTACTTC. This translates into CASSGGVPVLPYEQYF.

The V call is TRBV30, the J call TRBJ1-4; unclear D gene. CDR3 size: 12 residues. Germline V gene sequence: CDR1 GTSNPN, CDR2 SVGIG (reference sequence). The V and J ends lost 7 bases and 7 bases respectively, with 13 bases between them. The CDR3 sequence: CAYQESFEKLFF. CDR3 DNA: TGTGCCTACCAGGAGAGCTTTGAAAAACTGTTTTTT.

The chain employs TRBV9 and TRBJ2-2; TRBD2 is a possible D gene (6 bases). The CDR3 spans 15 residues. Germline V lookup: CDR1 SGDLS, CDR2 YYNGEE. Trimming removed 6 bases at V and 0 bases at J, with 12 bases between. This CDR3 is CASTTGGSNTGELFF. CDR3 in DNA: TGTGCCAGCACTACCGGAGGGTCGAACACCGGGGAGCTGTTTTTT.

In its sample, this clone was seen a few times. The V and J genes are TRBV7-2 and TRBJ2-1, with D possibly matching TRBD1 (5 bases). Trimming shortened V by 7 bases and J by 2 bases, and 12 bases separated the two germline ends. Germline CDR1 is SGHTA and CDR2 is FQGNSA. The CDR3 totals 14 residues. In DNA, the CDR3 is TGTGCCAGCAACCATGACAGTGCCTACAATGAGCAGTTCTTC. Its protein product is CASNHDSAYNEQFF.

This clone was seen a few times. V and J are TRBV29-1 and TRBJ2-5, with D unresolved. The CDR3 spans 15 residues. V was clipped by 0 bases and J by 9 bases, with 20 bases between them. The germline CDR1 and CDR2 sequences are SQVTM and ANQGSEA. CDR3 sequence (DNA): TGCAGCGTTGAAGATCAGCTACAAGACGCTCGGGCCCAGTACTTC. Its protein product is CSVEDQLQDARAQYF.